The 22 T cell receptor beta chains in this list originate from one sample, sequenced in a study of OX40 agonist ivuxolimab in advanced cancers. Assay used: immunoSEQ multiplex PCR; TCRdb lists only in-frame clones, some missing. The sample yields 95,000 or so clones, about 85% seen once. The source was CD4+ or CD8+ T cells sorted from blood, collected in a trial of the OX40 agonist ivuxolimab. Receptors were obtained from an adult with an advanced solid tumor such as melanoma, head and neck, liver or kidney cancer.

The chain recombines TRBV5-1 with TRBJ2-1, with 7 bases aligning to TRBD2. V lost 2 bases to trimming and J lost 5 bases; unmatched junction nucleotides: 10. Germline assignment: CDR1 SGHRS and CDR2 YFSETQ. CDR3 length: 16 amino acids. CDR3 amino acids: CASSFPAGRRDNEQFF. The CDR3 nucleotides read TGCGCCAGCAGCTTCCCAGCGGGAAGGAGGGACAATGAGCAGTTCTTC.

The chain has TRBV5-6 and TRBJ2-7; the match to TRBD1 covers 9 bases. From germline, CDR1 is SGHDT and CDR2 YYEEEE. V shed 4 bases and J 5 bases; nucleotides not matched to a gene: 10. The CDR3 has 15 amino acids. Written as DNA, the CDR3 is TGTGCCAGCAGCCAACACAGGGGGCGAGTAGACGAGCAGTACTTC. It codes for CASSQHRGRVDEQYF.

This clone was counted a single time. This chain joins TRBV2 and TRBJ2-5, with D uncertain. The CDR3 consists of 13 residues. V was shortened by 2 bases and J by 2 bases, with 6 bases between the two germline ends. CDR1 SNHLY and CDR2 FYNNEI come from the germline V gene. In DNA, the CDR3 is TGTGCCAGCAGTGAAACTCGTCAAGAGACCCAGTACTTC. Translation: CASSETRQETQYF.

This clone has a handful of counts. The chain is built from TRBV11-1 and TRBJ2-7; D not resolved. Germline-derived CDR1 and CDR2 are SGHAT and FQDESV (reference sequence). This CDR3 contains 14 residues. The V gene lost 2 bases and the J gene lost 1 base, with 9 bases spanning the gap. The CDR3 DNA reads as TGTGCCAGCAGCTTAAGGCGGAATTCCTACGAGCAGTACTTC. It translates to CASSLRRNSYEQYF.

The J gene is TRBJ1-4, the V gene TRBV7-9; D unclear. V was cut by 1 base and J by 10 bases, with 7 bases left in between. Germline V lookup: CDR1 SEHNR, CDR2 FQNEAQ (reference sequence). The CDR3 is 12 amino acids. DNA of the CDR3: TGTGCCAGCAGCTTAGATATAGGAAAACTGTTTTTT. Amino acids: CASSLDIGKLFF.

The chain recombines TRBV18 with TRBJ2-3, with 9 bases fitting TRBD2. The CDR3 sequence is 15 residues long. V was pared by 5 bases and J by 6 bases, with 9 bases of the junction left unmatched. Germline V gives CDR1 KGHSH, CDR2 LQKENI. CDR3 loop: CASSATSGEVDTQYF. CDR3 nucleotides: TGTGCCAGCTCAGCGACTAGCGGTGAAGTGGATACGCAGTATTTT.

The CDR3 DNA follows: TGCAGTGCTAGGTCCGGTCATGAGCAGTTCTTC. It specifies CSARSGHEQFF. The chain couples TRBV20-1 to TRBJ2-1; D unclear. The CDR3 extends over 11 amino acids. Germline CDR1 reads DFQATT; CDR2 reads SNEGSKA (reference sequence). The V end was cut by 3 bases, the J end by 8 bases, with 8 bases between.

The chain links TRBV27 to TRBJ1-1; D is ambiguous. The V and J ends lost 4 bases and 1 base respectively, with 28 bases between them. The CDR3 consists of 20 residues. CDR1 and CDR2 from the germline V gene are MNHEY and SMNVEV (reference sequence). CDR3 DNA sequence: TGTGCCAGCAGTTCCCTCCGGCTCCGCCGCACGTCCCGGGAGAACACTGAAGCTTTCTTT. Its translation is CASSSLRLRRTSRENTEAFF.

The CDR3 coding sequence is TGCGCCAGCAGCCCCGGTGGCTCCTACGAGCAGTACTTC. Encoded protein: CASSPGGSYEQYF. The chain is built from TRBV4-3 and TRBJ2-7; D remains unclear. Germline V gives CDR1 LGHNA, CDR2 YSLEER. This CDR3 has 13 amino acids. V was shortened by 4 bases and J by 0 bases, with 7 bases between the two germline ends.

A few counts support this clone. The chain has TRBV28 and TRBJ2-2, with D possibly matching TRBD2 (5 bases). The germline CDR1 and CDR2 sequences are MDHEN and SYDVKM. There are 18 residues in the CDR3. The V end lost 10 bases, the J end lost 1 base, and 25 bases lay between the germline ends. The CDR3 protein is CATKGSTREKGNTGELFF. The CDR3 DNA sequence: TGTGCCACCAAAGGGTCAACGAGGGAGAAAGGGAACACCGGGGAGCTGTTTTTT.

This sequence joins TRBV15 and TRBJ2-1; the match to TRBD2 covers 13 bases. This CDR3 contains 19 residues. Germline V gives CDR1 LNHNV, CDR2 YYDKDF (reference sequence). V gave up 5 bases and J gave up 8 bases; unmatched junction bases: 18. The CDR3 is CATSGGIRTSGSLADEQFF. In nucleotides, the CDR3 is TGTGCCACCAGCGGAGGAATTCGGACTAGCGGGAGTTTGGCGGATGAGCAGTTCTTC.

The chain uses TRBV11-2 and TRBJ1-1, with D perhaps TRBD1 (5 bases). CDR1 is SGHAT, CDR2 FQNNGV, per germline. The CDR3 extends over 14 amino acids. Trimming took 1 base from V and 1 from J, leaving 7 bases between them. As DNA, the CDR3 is TGTGCCAGCAGCTTAGTCGGGGGGAACACTGAAGCTTTCTTT. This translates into CASSLVGGNTEAFF.

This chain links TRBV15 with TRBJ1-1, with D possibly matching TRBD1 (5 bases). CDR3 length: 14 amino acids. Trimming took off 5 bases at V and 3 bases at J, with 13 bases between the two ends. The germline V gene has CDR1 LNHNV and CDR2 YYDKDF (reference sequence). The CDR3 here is CATSPRQRDTEAFF. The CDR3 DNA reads TGTGCCACCAGCCCCCGACAGAGGGACACTGAAGCTTTCTTT.

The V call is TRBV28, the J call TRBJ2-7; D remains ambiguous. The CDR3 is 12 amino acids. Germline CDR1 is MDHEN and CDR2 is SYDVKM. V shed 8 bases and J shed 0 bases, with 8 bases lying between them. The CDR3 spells CASRFSSYEQYF. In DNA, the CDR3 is TGTGCCAGCCGGTTCAGCTCCTACGAGCAGTACTTC.

CDR3 in DNA: TGTGCCAGCAGGACCGGGAGGGACAATGAGCAGTTCTTC. This encodes CASRTGRDNEQFF. The chain joins TRBV6-6 to TRBJ2-1; 8 bases are a match to TRBD2. CDR1 MNHNY and CDR2 SVGAGI come from the germline V gene (reference sequence). The CDR3 contains 13 residues. Trimming cost V 6 bases and J 5 bases; bases outside gene matches: 3.

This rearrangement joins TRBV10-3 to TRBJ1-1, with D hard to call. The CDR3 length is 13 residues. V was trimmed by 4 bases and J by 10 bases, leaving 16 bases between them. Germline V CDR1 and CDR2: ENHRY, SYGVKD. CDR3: CAISALGRVGAFF. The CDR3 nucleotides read TGTGCCATCAGTGCCCTAGGGCGAGTAGGAGCTTTCTTT.

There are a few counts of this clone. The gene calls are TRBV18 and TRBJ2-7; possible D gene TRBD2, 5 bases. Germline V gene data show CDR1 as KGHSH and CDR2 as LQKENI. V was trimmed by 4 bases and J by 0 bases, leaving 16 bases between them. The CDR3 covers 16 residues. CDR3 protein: CASSRDRFTSSYEQYF. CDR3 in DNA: TGTGCCAGCTCACGGGATAGATTTACTAGCTCCTACGAGCAGTACTTC. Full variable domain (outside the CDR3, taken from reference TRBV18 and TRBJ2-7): NAGVMQNPRHLVRRRGQEARLRCSPMKGHSHVYWYRQLPEEGLKFMVYLQKENIIDESGMPKERFSAEFPKEGPSILRIQQVVRGDSAAYFCASSRDRFTSSYEQYFGPGTRLTVT.

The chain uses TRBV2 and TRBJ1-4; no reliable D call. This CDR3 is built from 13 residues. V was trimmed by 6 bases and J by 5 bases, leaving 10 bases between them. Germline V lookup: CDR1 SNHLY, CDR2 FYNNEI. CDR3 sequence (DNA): TGTGCCAGCAGAGCGACGGAAAATGAAAAACTGTTTTTT. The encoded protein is CASRATENEKLFF.

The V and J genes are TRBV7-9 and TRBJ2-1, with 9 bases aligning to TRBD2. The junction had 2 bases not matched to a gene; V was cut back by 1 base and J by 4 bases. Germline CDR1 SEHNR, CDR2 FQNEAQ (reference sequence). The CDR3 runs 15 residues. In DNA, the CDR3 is TGTGCCAGCAGCTTAGGGGCGGGAGGGTACAATGAGCAGTTCTTC. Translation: CASSLGAGGYNEQFF.

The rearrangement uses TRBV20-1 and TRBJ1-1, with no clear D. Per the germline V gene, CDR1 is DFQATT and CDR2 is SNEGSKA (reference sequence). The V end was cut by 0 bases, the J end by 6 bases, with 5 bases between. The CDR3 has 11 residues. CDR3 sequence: CSARETSEAFF. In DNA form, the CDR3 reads TGCAGTGCTAGAGAGACGTCTGAAGCTTTCTTT.

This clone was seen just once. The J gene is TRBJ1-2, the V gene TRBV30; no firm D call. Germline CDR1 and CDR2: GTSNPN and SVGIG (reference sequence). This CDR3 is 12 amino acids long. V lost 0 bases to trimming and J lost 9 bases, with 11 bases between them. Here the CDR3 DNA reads TGTGCCTGGAGTGTCGAGTGGGAGAGCTACACCTTC. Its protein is CAWSVEWESYTF.

CDR3 sequence reads: CASRERPGGYEQYF. CDR3 DNA sequence: TGTGCCAGCAGGGAAAGACCGGGTGGTTACGAGCAGTACTTC. V usage is TRBV5-8 and J usage is TRBJ2-7; D is unresolved. Trimming pared 5 bases from V and 4 bases from J, leaving 16 bases between. Germline V gene sequence: CDR1 SGHTS, CDR2 YDEGEE. This CDR3 is 14 amino acids long.